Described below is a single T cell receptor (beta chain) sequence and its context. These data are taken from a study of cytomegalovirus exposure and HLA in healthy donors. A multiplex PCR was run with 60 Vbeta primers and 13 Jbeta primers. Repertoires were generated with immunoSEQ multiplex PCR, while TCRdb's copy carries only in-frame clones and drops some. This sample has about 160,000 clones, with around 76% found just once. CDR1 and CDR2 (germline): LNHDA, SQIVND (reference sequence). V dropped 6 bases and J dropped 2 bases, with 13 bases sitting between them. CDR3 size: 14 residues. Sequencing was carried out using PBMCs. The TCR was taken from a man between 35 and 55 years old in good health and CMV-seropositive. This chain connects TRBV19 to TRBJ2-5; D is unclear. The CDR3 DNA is TGTGCCAGTAGCAATGCAGGAAAACAAGAGACCCAGTACTTC. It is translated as CASSNAGKQETQYF. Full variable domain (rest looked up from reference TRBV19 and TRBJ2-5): DGGITQSPKYLFRKEGQNVTLSCEQNLNHDAMYWYRQDPGQGLRLIYYSQIVNDFQKGDIAEGYSVSREKKESFPLTVTSAQKNPTAFYLCASSNAGKQETQYFGPGTRLLVL.